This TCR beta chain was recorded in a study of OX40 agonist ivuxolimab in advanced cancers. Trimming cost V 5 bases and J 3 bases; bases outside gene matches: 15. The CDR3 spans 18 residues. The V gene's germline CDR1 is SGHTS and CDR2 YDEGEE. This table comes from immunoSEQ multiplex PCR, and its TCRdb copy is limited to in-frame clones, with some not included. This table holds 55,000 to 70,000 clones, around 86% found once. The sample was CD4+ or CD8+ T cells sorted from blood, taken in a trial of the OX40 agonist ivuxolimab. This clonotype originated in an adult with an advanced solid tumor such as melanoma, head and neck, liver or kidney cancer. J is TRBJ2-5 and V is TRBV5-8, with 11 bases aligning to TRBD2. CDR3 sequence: CASSRSGTSGSGEETQYF. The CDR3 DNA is TGTGCCAGCAGTCGATCCGGGACTAGCGGCTCGGGGGAAGAGACCCAGTACTTC.